The T cell receptor beta chain described here comes from a study of T cells in Graves' hyperthyroidism and ophthalmopathy. Study background: Peripheral blood collection took place at initial diagnosis, before any treatment. Study-wide findings and caveats: Model predictions of ophthalmopathy came a median around 6.5 months before onset.

The table lists this clonotype with many counts. Its antigen is unknown. Amplification of TCR beta CDR3 regions was performed using RNA transcripts as template. In the first-round RT-PCR of the TCR CDR3, the HTBI primer set was used. TCRdb reprocessed the multiplex PCR reads via MiXCR and lists one record per CDR3 protein. The sample carries roughly 400,000 distinct CDR3 sequences, about a sixth recorded once. Trimming stripped 0 bases from V and 5 bases from J, with 14 bases between. Per the germline V gene, CDR1 is MGHRA and CDR2 is YSYEKL. There are 16 residues in the CDR3. Each patient was aged 18 to 65 and had newly diagnosed hyperthyroidism of under 2 months' duration. Clinical symptoms, serum thyroxine and TRAb, thyroid ultrasound and orbital computed tomography together formed the diagnostic basis.

The chain employs TRBV4-1 and TRBJ1-5, with a weak D call TRBD1 (5 bases). Material for sequencing was blood. The receptor comes from a woman aged 18 to 35 with Graves' hyperthyroidism that later progressed to Graves' ophthalmopathy. The CDR3: CASSQDPGRGDQPQHF. CDR3 nucleotide sequence: TGCGCCAGCAGCCAAGATCCAGGAAGAGGGGATCAGCCCCAGCATTTT.